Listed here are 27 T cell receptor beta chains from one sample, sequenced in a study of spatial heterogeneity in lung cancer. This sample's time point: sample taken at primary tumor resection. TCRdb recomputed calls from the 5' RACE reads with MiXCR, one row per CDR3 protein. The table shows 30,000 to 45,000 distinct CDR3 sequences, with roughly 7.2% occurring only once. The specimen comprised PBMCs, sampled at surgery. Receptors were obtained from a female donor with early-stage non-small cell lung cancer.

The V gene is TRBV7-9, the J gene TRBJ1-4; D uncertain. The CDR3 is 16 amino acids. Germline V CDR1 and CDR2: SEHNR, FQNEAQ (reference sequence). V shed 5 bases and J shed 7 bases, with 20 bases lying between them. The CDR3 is CASSDTWTGIGEKLFF. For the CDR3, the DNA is TGTGCCAGCAGCGACACCTGGACGGGGATTGGTGAAAAACTGTTTTTT.

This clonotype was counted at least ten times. In DNA form, the CDR3 reads TGCAGTGCCCAAGCGGGAGGGCCTCTAACTGAGCAGTTCTTC. Protein sequence: CSAQAGGPLTEQFF. V usage is TRBV20-1 and J usage is TRBJ2-1; 10 bases agree with TRBD2. J was trimmed by 9 bases and V by 6 bases; bases with no gene match: 11. Germline lookup yields CDR1 DFQATT and CDR2 SNEGSKA (reference sequence). This CDR3 has 14 residues.

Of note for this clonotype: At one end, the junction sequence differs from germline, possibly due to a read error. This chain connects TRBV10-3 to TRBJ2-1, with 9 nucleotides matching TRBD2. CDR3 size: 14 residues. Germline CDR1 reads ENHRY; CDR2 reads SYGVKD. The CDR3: CVISESGLAREQFF. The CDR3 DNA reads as TGTGTCATCAGTGAGTCAGGACTAGCGCGTGAGCAGTTCTTC.

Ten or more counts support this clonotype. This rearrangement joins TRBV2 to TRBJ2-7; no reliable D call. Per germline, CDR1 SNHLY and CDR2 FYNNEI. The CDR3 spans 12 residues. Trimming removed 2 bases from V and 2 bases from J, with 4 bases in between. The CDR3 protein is CASSEIPYEQYF. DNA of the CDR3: TGTGCCAGCAGTGAAATTCCCTACGAGCAGTACTTC.

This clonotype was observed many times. As DNA, the CDR3 is TGCGCCAGCAGCACACCCCCGAACACTGAAGCTTTCTTT. Residues: CASSTPPNTEAFF. J is TRBJ1-1 and V is TRBV5-1; D gene uncertain. Germline loops: CDR1 SGHRS, CDR2 YFSETQ. The CDR3 is made up of 13 amino acids. Trimming cost V 4 bases and J 1 base, with 8 bases left between them.

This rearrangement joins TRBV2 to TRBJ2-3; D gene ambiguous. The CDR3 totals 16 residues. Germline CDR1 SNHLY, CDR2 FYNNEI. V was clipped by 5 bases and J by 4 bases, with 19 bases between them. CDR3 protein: CASSYSPSELSDTQYF. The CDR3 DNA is TGTGCCAGCAGTTATAGCCCGAGTGAGCTCTCAGATACGCAGTATTTT.

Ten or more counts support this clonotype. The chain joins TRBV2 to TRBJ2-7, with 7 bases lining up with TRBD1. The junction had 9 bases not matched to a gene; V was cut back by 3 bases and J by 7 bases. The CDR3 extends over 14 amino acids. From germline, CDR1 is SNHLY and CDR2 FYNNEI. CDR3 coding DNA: TGTGCCAGCAGTGAGGGACAGCTTCTTGGGGAGCAGTACTTC. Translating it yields CASSEGQLLGEQYF.

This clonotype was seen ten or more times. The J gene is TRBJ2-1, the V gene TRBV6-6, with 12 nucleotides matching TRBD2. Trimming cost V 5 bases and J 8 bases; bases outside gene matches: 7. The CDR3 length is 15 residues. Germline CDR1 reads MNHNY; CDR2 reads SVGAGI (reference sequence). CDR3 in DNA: TGTGCCAGCAGTGACGCTAGCGGGAGGGCCTATGAGCAGTTCTTC. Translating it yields CASSDASGRAYEQFF.

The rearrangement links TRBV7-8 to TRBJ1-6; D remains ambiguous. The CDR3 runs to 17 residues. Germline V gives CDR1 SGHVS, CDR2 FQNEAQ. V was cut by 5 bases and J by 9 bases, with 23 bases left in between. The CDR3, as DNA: TGTGCCAGCAGCCCCCCCGAGGGTGCGGGGTTTGGTTCACCCCTCCACTTT. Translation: CASSPPEGAGFGSPLHF.

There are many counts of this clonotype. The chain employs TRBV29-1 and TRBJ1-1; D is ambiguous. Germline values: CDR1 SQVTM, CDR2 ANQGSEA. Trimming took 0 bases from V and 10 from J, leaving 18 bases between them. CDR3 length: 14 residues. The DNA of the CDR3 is TGCAGCGTTGAAGAAATGGGGAATGGTAAGGGAGCTTTCTTT. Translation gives CSVEEMGNGKGAFF.

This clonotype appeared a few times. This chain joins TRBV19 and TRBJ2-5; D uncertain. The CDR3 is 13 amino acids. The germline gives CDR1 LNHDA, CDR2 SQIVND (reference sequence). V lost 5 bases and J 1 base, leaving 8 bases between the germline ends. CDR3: CASSGTPQETQYF. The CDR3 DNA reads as TGTGCCAGTAGTGGAACCCCCCAAGAGACCCAGTACTTC.

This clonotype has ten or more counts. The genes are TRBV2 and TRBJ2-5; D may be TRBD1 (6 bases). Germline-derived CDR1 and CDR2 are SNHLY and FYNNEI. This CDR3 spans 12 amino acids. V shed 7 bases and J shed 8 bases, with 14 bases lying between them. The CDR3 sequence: CASTPDSFTQYF. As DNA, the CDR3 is TGTGCCAGCACTCCGGACAGTTTCACCCAGTACTTC.

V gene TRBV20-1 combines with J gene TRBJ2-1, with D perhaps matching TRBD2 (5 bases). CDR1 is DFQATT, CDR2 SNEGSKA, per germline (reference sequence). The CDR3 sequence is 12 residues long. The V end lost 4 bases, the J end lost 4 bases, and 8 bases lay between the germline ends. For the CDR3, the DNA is TGCAGTGCTACGGACTCGTACAATGAGCAGTTCTTC. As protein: CSATDSYNEQFF.

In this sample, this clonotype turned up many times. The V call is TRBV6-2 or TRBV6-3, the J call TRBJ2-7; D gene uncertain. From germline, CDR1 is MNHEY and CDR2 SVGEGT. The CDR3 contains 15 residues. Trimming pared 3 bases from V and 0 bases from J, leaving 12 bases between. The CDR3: CASSYSAGFSYEQYF. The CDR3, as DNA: TGTGCCAGCAGTTATTCGGCCGGATTCTCCTACGAGCAGTACTTC.

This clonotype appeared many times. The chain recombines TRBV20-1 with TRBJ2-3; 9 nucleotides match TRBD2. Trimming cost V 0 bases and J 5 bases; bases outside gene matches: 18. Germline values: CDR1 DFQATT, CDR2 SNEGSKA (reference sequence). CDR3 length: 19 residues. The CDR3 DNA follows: TGCAGTGCTAGAGATCGGGACGTAGGACTAGCGTTACCCGGAGATACGCAGTATTTT. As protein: CSARDRDVGLALPGDTQYF.

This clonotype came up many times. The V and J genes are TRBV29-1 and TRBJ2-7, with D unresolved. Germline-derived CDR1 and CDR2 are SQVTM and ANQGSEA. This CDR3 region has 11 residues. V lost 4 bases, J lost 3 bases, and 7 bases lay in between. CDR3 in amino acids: CSVGTDYEQYF. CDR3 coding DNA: TGCAGCGTTGGAACAGACTACGAGCAGTACTTC.

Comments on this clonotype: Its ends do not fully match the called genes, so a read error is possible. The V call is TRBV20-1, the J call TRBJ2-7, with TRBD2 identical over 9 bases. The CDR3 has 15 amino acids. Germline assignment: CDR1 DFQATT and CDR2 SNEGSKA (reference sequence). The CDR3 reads CSARDGGLAGYGQYF. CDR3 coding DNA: TGCAGTGCTAGAGATGGAGGGCTAGCGGGGTACGGGCAGTACTTC.

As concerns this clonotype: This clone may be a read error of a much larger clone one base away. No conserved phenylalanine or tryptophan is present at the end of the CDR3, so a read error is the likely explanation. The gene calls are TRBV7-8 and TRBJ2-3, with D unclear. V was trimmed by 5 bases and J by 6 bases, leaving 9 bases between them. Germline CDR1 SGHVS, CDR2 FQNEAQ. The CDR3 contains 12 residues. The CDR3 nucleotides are TGTGCCAGCAGCGTGAGGCGGGATACGCAGTATTCT. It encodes CASSVRRDTQYS.

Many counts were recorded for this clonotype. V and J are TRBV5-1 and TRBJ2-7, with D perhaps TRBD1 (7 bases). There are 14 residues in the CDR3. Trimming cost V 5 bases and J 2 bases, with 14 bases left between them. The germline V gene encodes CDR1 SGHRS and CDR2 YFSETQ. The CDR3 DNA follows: TGCGCCAGCAGTAGGGCAGGGGGGACCTACGAGCAGTACTTC. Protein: CASSRAGGTYEQYF.

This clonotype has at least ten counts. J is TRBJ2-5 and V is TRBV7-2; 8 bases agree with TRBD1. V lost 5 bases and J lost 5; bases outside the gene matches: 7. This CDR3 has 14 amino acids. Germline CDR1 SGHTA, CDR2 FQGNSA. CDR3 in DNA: TGTGCCAGCAGCCCATGGGGACAGGCGGAGACCCAGTACTTC. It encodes CASSPWGQAETQYF.

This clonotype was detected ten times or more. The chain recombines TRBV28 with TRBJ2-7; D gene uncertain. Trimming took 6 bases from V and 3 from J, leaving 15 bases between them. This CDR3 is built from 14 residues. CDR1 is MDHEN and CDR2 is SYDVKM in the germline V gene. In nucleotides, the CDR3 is TGTGCCAGCAGCCCAGCTTCTGGGATCTACGAGCAGTACTTC. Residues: CASSPASGIYEQYF.

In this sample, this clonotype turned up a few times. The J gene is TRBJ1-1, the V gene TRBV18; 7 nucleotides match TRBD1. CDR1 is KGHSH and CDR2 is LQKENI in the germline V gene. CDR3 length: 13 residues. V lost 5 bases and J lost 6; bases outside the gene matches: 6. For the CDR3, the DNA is TGTGCCAGCTCAACCGGGACAGTCTCTGAAGCTTTCTTT. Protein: CASSTGTVSEAFF.

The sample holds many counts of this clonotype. The CDR3 region is CASSVGYESSYEQYF. The CDR3 nucleotides are TGTGCCAGCAGCGTGGGTTATGAGAGCTCCTACGAGCAGTACTTC. V and J are TRBV9 and TRBJ2-7; no firm D call. Germline values: CDR1 SGDLS, CDR2 YYNGEE. The CDR3 consists of 15 residues. V gave up 2 bases and J gave up 0 bases, with 12 bases separating them. Drawing the rest from reference TRBV9 and TRBJ2-7, the complete variable domain is DSGVTQTPKHLITATGQRVTLRCSPRSGDLSVYWYQQSLDQGLQFLIQYYNGEERAKGNILERFSAQQFPDLHSELNLSSLELGDSALYFCASSVGYESSYEQYFGPGTRLTVT.

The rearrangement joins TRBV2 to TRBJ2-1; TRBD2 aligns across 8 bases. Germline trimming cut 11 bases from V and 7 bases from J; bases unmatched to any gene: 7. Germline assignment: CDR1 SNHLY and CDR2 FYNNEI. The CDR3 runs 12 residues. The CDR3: CAWGAGVNEQFF. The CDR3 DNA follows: TGTGCCTGGGGAGCGGGGGTAAATGAGCAGTTCTTC.

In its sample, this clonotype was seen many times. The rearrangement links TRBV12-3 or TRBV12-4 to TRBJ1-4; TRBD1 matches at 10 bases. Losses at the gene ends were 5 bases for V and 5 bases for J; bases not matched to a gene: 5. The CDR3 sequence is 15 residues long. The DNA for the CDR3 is TGTGCCAGCAGTCCGGACAGGGGGACCAATGAAAAACTGTTTTTT. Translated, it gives CASSPDRGTNEKLFF.

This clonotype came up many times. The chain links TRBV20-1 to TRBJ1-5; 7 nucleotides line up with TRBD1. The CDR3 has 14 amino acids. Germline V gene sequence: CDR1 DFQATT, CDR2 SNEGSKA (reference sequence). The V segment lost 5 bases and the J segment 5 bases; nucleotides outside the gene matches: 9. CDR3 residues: CSAHPGQVYQPQHF. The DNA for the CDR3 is TGCAGTGCTCACCCCGGACAGGTTTATCAGCCCCAGCATTTT.

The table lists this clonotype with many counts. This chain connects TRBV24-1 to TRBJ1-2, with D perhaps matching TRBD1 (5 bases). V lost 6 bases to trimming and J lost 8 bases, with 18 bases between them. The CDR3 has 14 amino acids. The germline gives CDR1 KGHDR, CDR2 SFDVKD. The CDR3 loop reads CATSPSGIRSGYTF. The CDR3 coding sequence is TGTGCCACCAGTCCATCAGGGATCAGGAGCGGCTACACCTTC.